This entry lists 12 T cell receptor beta chains sequenced from one sample in a study of T cells in Graves' hyperthyroidism and ophthalmopathy. Authors of the study amplified TCR beta CDR3 regions from RNA transcripts. During a first-round RT-PCR of the TCR CDR3, the HTBI primer set was used. TCRdb re-called the multiplex PCR reads with MiXCR, one entry per CDR3 protein. The top ten hold 6.5% to 9% of the sample, which has approximately 700,000 distinct CDR3 sequences, over 40% seen once. The sample consisted of peripheral blood or thyroid tissue (not recorded which). The source is an adult man with Graves' disease, either hyperthyroidism or ophthalmopathy (not recorded which).

The chain uses TRBV20-1 and TRBJ1-2; a possible D gene is TRBD1 (6 bases). Trimming took off 6 bases at V and 4 bases at J, with 15 bases between the two ends. This CDR3 spans 13 amino acids. Germline V gene sequence: CDR1 DFQATT, CDR2 SNEGSKA (reference sequence). The CDR3 region has the DNA TGCAGTGCGAACAGGGAGGGGAGCTATGGCTACACCTTC. As protein: CSANREGSYGYTF.

This clonotype came up a few times. The chain carries TRBV2 and TRBJ1-2; 12 bases line up with TRBD1. After removal of 5 bases from V and 8 bases from J, the junction contained 9 bases not matched to a gene. Looked up from germline, CDR1 is SNHLY and CDR2 is FYNNEI. The CDR3 runs 15 residues. This chain's CDR3 is CASSPQGQGARGYTF. The CDR3 DNA reads as TGTGCCAGCAGTCCCCAGGGACAGGGGGCGCGAGGCTACACCTTC. Supplemented by reference TRBV2 and TRBJ1-2, the full variable domain reads EPEVTQTPSHQVTQMGQEVILRCVPISNHLYFYWYRQILGQKVEFLVSFYNNEISEKSEIFDDQFSVERPDGSNFTLKIRSTKLEDSAMYFCASSPQGQGARGYTFGSGTRLTVV.

This clonotype was seen just once. This chain uses TRBV5-1 with TRBJ1-1, with 12 positions matching TRBD1. The CDR3 totals 17 residues. J lost 4 bases, V lost 4 bases, and 11 bases had no gene match. The germline gives CDR1 SGHRS, CDR2 YFSETQ. In nucleotides, the CDR3 is TGCGCCAGCAGCAGGGACAGGGGGCGCGGTATGGGCACTGAAGCTTTCTTT. It specifies CASSRDRGRGMGTEAFF.

This clonotype was counted between two and nine times. The genes are TRBV7-8 and TRBJ1-4, with 7 bases fitting TRBD1. This CDR3 has 16 residues. J was trimmed by 4 bases and V by 1 base; bases with no gene match: 6. Germline values: CDR1 SGHVS, CDR2 FQNEAQ. This CDR3 is CASSLGVRGSNEKLFF. As DNA, the CDR3 is TGTGCCAGCAGCTTAGGGGTCAGGGGGAGTAATGAAAAACTGTTTTTT.

V and J are TRBV7-9 and TRBJ1-4, with a tentative D call TRBD1 (6 bases). CDR3 length: 15 residues. Germline V gene sequence: CDR1 SEHNR, CDR2 FQNEAQ (reference sequence). V lost 3 bases to trimming and J lost 5 bases, with 13 bases between them. In DNA, the CDR3 is TGTGCCAGCAGCTTGGGGGGGGGCTGGAATGAAAAACTGTTTTTT. Protein sequence: CASSLGGGWNEKLFF.

This chain uses TRBV12-3 or TRBV12-4 with TRBJ1-5, with TRBD1 matching 7 bases. The trim removed 5 bases at V and 3 bases at J, leaving 7 bases unmatched. CDR3 size: 15 residues. The CDR3 DNA sequence: TGTGCCAGCAGTGCGGACAGGTTATTCAATCAGCCCCAGCATTTT. Protein product: CASSADRLFNQPQHF.

The chain uses TRBV2 and TRBJ1-5; 8 bases match TRBD1. J gave up 3 bases and V 8 bases, and 12 bases lay outside the gene matches. Germline V gives CDR1 SNHLY, CDR2 FYNNEI. The CDR3 length is 16 residues. The CDR3 loop is CASGNPTGVSNQPQHF. Here the CDR3 DNA reads TGTGCCAGCGGAAACCCGACAGGGGTTTCCAATCAGCCCCAGCATTTT.

This clonotype was counted ten times or more. The chain joins TRBV9 to TRBJ2-5, with 11 bases lining up with TRBD1. The CDR3 is 15 amino acids. With 2 bases clipped from V and 5 bases from J, the junction kept 5 bases outside the gene matches. Germline assignment: CDR1 SGDLS and CDR2 YYNGEE. CDR3 DNA: TGTGCCAGCAGCGTTAGGGACAGGGGGTGGGAGACCCAGTACTTC. Translation gives CASSVRDRGWETQYF.

This chain uses TRBV29-1 with TRBJ1-1; D perhaps matches TRBD1 (5 bases). Germline CDR1 is SQVTM and CDR2 is ANQGSEA. This CDR3 spans 15 amino acids. V lost 3 bases and J lost 0, with 14 bases in between. CDR3 in amino acids: CSVESGGALNTEAFF. CDR3 coding DNA: TGCAGCGTTGAGAGTGGCGGGGCGTTGAACACTGAAGCTTTCTTT.

The V and J genes are TRBV2 and TRBJ2-2; D gene ambiguous. Germline CDR1 SNHLY, CDR2 FYNNEI. CDR3 size: 12 residues. V lost 6 bases and J 4 bases, leaving 6 bases between the germline ends. CDR3 sequence: CASSKVTGELFF. The CDR3 DNA reads TGTGCCAGCAGCAAGGTCACCGGGGAGCTGTTTTTT.

This clonotype was counted ten times or more. The chain employs TRBV29-1 and TRBJ2-5; the match to TRBD2 covers 7 bases. The CDR3 is 14 amino acids. V was pared by 4 bases and J by 5 bases, with 10 bases of the junction left unmatched. The V gene's germline CDR1 is SQVTM and CDR2 ANQGSEA. CDR3 DNA: TGCAGCGTTGTGCGGGCGGGGGTGGGGGAGACCCAGTACTTC. It encodes CSVVRAGVGETQYF.

This chain uses TRBV29-1 with TRBJ1-2, with a weak D call TRBD1 (5 bases). CDR1 and CDR2 from the germline V gene are SQVTM and ANQGSEA. V dropped 0 bases and J dropped 7 bases, with 9 bases sitting between them. This CDR3 has 12 residues. The CDR3 sequence: CSVEDWGSGYTF. The DNA of the CDR3 is TGCAGCGTTGAAGATTGGGGCAGTGGCTACACCTTC.